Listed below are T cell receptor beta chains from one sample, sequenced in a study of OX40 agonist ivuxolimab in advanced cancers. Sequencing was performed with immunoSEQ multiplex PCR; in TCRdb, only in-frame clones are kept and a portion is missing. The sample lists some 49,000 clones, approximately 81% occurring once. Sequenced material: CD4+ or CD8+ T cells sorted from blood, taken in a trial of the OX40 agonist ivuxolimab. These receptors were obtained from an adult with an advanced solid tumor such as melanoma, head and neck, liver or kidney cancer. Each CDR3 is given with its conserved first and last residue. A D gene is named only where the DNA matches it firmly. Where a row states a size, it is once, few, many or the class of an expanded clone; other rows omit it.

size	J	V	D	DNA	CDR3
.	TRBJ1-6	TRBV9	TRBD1	TGTGCCAGCAGCGTAGGGAAGGACAGGGGCAATTCACCCCTCCACTTT	CASSVGKDRGNSPLHF
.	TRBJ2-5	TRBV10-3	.	TGTGCCATCAGTGAGCCTCTCGAGGGGGGGCGGAAGACCCAGTACTTC	CAISEPLEGGRKTQYF
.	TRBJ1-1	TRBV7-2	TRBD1	TGTGCCAGCAGCTTAGTCCAGGGGGGTATGAACACTGAAGCTTTCTTT	CASSLVQGGMNTEAFF
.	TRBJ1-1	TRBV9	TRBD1	TGTGCCAGCAGCGTAGATGACAGGGGGCACACTGAAGCTTTCTTT	CASSVDDRGHTEAFF
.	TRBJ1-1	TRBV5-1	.	TGCGCCAGCAGCTTGGTGGTCAACACTGAAGCTTTCTTT	CASSLVVNTEAFF
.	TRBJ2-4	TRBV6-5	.	TGTGCCAGCAGTTACTCGCGGACAGCCAAAAACATTCAGTACTTC	CASSYSRTAKNIQYF
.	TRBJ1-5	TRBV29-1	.	TGCAGCGTTGTAGAGGGGGACTATCAGCCCCAGCATTTT	CSVVEGDYQPQHF
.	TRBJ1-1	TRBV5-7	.	TGTGCCAGCAGCCCGGGGGCCATGAACACTGAAGCTTTCTTT	CASSPGAMNTEAFF
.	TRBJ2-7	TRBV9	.	TGTGCCAGCAGCGTAGGAGGGGGGAACTACGAGCAGTACTTC	CASSVGGGNYEQYF
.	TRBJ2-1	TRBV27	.	TGTGCCAGCAGTCTGGGGGCCCCCCCTTTCAATGAGCAGTTCTTC	CASSLGAPPFNEQFF
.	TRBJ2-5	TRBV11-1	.	TGTGCCAGCAGCTTATGGGGTCGGACTGGCGAAGAGCAAGAGACCCAGTACTTC	CASSLWGRTGEEQETQYF
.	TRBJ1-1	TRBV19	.	TGTGCCAGTAAGTTGGGGAGAAGGACTGAAGCTTTCTTT	CASKLGRRTEAFF
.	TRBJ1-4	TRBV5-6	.	TGTGCCAGCAGCTTGGGTGGCCGGAACGAAAAACTGTTTTTT	CASSLGGRNEKLFF
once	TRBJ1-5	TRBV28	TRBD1	TGTGCCAGCAGTTTGGTCAGGGGGCCAAATCAGCCCCAGCATTTT	CASSLVRGPNQPQHF
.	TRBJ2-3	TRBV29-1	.	TGCAGCGTTGAGGGGGGTTGGAGGACCAGACCCACAGATACGCAGTATTTT	CSVEGGWRTRPTDTQYF
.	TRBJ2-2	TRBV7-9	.	TGTGCCAGCAGTCGGGAGTCGAACACCGGGGAGCTGTTTTTT	CASSRESNTGELFF
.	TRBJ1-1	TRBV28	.	TGTGCCAGCACCCTGGTGGGGAGGAACACTGAAGCTTTCTTT	CASTLVGRNTEAFF
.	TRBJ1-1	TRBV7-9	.	TGTGCCAGCAGCGACTCCAGGTACAGAATGAACACTGAAGCTTTCTTT	CASSDSRYRMNTEAFF
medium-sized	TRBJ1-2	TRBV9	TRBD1	TGTGCCAGCAGCTCCGATAGGACAGGGGTCACCTTC	CASSSDRTGVTF
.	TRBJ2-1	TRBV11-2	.	TGTGCCAGCAGCTTAGTGTTCAATGAGCAGTTCTTC	CASSLVFNEQFF
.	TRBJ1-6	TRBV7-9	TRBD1	TGTGCCAGCAGCTCAACCGGACAGGAAAGCTGGGATTCACCCCTCCACTTT	CASSSTGQESWDSPLHF
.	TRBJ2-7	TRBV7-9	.	TGTGCCAGTGACTCAGGGCTGGGGGAGCAGTACTTC	CASDSGLGEQYF
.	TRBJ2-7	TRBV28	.	TGTGCCAGCAGTACCTACAGAGGTAACTCCTACGAGCAGTACTTC	CASSTYRGNSYEQYF
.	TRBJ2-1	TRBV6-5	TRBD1	TGTGCCAGCAGTAGAGAACAGGGGGAGCCCAATGAGCAGTTCTTC	CASSREQGEPNEQFF
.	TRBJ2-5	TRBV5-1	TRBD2	TGCGCCAGCTCCCGAGGGCTAGCGGGGGCCCAAGAGACCCAGTACTTC	CASSRGLAGAQETQYF
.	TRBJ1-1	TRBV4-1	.	TGCGCCAGCAGCCAAGAGCCCCAGGGGTTGAACACTGAAGCTTTCTTT	CASSQEPQGLNTEAFF
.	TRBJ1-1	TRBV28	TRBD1	TGTGCCAGCAGTCCCCGACAGGGAAAGAACACTGAAGCTTTCTTT	CASSPRQGKNTEAFF
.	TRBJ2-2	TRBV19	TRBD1	TGTGCCAGTAGTTCAACAGGGGGCGACACCGGGGAGCTGTTTTTT	CASSSTGGDTGELFF
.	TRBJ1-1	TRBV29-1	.	TGCAGCGTCCTGAGGCCCCTTGGGGCTTTCTTT	CSVLRPLGAFF
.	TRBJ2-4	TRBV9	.	TGTGCCAGCAGCGAGGGGGGTAGCGCGGGAGCCAAAAACATTCAGTACTTC	CASSEGGSAGAKNIQYF
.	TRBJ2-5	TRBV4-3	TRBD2	TGCGCCAGCAGCCAAGAATTAGCGGGGCGTGAAGAGACCCAGTACTTC	CASSQELAGREETQYF
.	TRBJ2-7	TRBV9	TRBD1	TGTGCCAGCAGCGCCCGGACAGGGGATCCTTACGAGCAGTACTTC	CASSARTGDPYEQYF
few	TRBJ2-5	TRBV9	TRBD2	TGTGCCAGCAGCTCCCCGGATAGCGGGTACCAAGAGACCCAGTACTTC	CASSSPDSGYQETQYF
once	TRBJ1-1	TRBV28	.	TGTGCCAGCAGTTTATTAGGGGATGGACTTAACACTGAAGCTTTCTTT	CASSLLGDGLNTEAFF
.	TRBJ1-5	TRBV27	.	TGTGCCAGCAGTTTGGGAATCAATCAGCCCCAGCATTTT	CASSLGINQPQHF
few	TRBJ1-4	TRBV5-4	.	TGTGCCTTTTGGGGGAGGGAAAAACTGTTTTTT	CAFWGREKLFF
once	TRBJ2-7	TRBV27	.	TGTGCCAGCAGTTTTTCAGGGGCCGTGTACGAGCAGTACTTC	CASSFSGAVYEQYF
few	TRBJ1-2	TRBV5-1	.	TGCGCCAGCAGCTTGGTGGAGGGGTACGGCTATGGCTACACCTTC	CASSLVEGYGYGYTF
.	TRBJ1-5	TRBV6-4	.	TGTGCCAGCAGTGCCGACAGGAGCAATCAGCCCCAGCATTTT	CASSADRSNQPQHF
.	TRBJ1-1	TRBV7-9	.	TGTGCCAGCACCTTCTCAACATTGCAGACGAACACTGAAGCTTTCTTT	CASTFSTLQTNTEAFF
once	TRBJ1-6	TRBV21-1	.	TGTGCCAGCAGCAAAGGGGGAAGAGGAGACCTCCATAATTCACCCCTCCACTTT	CASSKGGRGDLHNSPLHF
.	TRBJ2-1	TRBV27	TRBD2	TGTGCCAGCAGTACTAAAGCGACTAGCGGGGGTTCCTACAATGAGCAGTTCTTC	CASSTKATSGGSYNEQFF
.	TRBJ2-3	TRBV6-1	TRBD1	TGTGCCAGCATTGATTCAGGGGGTCGGGCAGATACGCAGTATTTT	CASIDSGGRADTQYF
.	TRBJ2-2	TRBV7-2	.	TGTGCCAGCAGCTTAGAGGCCCATAACACCGGGGAGCTGTTTTTT	CASSLEAHNTGELFF
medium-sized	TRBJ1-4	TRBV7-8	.	TGTGCCAGCAGTCCTGAGCGGGGGAACATTGAAAAACTGTTTTTT	CASSPERGNIEKLFF
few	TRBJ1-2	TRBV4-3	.	TGCGCCAGCAGCCAAGAGCCCCGGAGGGATGGCTACACCTTC	CASSQEPRRDGYTF